This entry lists 6 T cell receptor beta chains sequenced from one sample in a study of blood T cell repertoires in COVID-19. Sequencing used immunoSEQ multiplex PCR; TCRdb keeps in-frame clones, though not all of them. Of fewer than 300,000 clones listed, around three quarters are singletons. Sequencing was done on a sample of peripheral blood. The receptors derive from a woman older than 75 with acute or convalescent COVID-19.

This clone was recorded once. V usage is TRBV2 and J usage is TRBJ2-7, with TRBD1 identical over 8 bases. Germline CDR1 SNHLY, CDR2 FYNNEI. Trimming cost V 10 bases and J 2 bases; bases outside gene matches: 19. The CDR3 sequence is 17 residues long. CDR3 loop: CAIRLRGYRDRTYEQYF. In DNA, the CDR3 is TGTGCCATCCGACTAAGGGGTTACCGGGACAGGACCTACGAGCAGTACTTC.

The J gene is TRBJ2-3, the V gene TRBV6-1; possibly TRBD1 for D (5 bases). The CDR3 extends over 15 amino acids. Germline CDR1 and CDR2: MNHNS and SASEGT. The V end lost 6 bases, the J end lost 6 bases, and 19 bases lay between the germline ends. The CDR3 sequence is CASRSITGRWDTQYF. In DNA form, the CDR3 reads TGTGCCAGCAGGAGTATTACAGGCAGATGGGATACGCAGTATTTT.

This clone was counted only a few times. This sequence joins TRBV5-1 and TRBJ2-1, with 10 bases matching TRBD1. Trimming cost V 4 bases and J 8 bases; bases outside gene matches: 12. The germline V gene encodes CDR1 SGHRS and CDR2 YFSETQ. This CDR3 contains 16 residues. Here the CDR3 reads CASSIPGQGFKDEQFF. CDR3 sequence (DNA): TGCGCCAGCAGCATCCCGGGACAGGGGTTTAAGGATGAGCAGTTCTTC.

The CDR3 sequence: CASATGAGNTIYF. The CDR3 DNA reads as TGTGCCAGCGCCACGGGGGCTGGAAACACCATATATTTT. The V call is TRBV3-1 (or the pseudogene TRBV3-2), the J call TRBJ1-3, with D perhaps matching TRBD1 (5 bases). Germline values: CDR1 LGHDT, CDR2 YNNKEL (reference sequence). Trimming took off 8 bases at V and 2 bases at J, with 10 bases between the two ends. The CDR3 totals 13 residues.

This sequence joins TRBV19 and TRBJ1-1; possibly TRBD1 for D (5 bases). Germline lookup yields CDR1 LNHDA and CDR2 SQIVND (reference sequence). V shed 7 bases and J shed 3 bases, with 18 bases lying between them. This CDR3 contains 15 residues. Written as DNA, the CDR3 is TGTGCCAGTAATAGTCCTCGGGGGGTATACACTGAAGCTTTCTTT. This gives the protein CASNSPRGVYTEAFF.

V gene TRBV2 combines with J gene TRBJ1-2; 7 positions match TRBD1. Looked up from germline, CDR1 is SNHLY and CDR2 is FYNNEI. This CDR3 spans 12 amino acids. The V and J ends lost 4 bases and 7 bases, in that order; junction bases with no gene match: 3. The chain's CDR3 is CASSVDRVGYTF. The CDR3 region has the DNA TGTGCCAGCAGTGTTGACAGGGTTGGCTACACCTTC.